Listed below are T cell receptor beta chains from one sample, sequenced in a study of blood T cells in healthy people across ages. MiXCR was run by TCRdb on the 5' RACE reads, yielding one entry per CDR3 protein. The sample includes 380,000 or so distinct CDR3 sequences, approximately 47% of them seen just once. The sample consisted of blood. These receptors all stem from a man aged 55 to 70 in good health. Both conserved end residues are part of each CDR3. The D gene is left open where the match is weak. Clone size, where shown, is once, few, many, or a class for clones that have expanded.

v_gene	d_gene	abundance	j_gene	CDR3aa	CDR3nt
TRBV2	-	-	TRBJ2-7	CASRGPGYEQYF	TGTGCCAGCAGAGGACCGGGCTACGAGCAGTACTTC
TRBV7-2	-	once	TRBJ2-1	CASSSVALGGKEQFF	TGTGCCAGCAGCTCGGTGGCCCTAGGGGGGAAAGAGCAGTTCTTC
TRBV20-1	TRBD2	-	TRBJ2-7	CSARDWSGGLGEQYF	TGCAGTGCTAGAGATTGGAGCGGGGGATTGGGGGAGCAGTACTTC
TRBV5-1	-	-	TRBJ2-2	CASSSPRGNTGELFF	TGCGCCAGCAGCTCGCCAAGGGGGAACACCGGGGAGCTGTTTTTT
TRBV3-1	TRBD2	-	TRBJ2-1	CASSQDPLAGGAGFF	TGTGCCAGCAGCCAAGATCCACTAGCGGGAGGGGCTGGGTTCTTC
TRBV5-6	TRBD1	-	TRBJ1-2	CASSLAGQGVYYGYTF	TGTGCCAGCAGCTTGGCTGGACAGGGAGTTTACTATGGCTACACCTTC
TRBV18	-	-	TRBJ2-1	CASSHGQSEQFF	TGTGCCAGCTCACACGGACAGAGTGAGCAGTTCTTC
TRBV10-3	TRBD2	-	TRBJ2-1	CAIAGTSGSSYNEQFF	TGTGCCATCGCCGGGACTAGCGGGAGCAGTTACAATGAGCAGTTCTTC
TRBV11-2	-	-	TRBJ1-5	CASSLERGFKPQHF	TGTGCCAGCAGCTTAGAACGGGGTTTTAAGCCCCAGCATTTT
TRBV6-6	TRBD1	-	TRBJ2-7	CASSRTGDYEQHF	TGTGCCAGCAGTCGGACAGGGGATTACGAGCAGCACTTC
TRBV6-1	TRBD1	once	TRBJ2-7	CASSVGTDTYEQYF	TGTGCCAGCAGTGTAGGGACAGATACCTACGAGCAGTACTTC
TRBV5-1	-	-	TRBJ2-7	CASAQVTGYEQYF	TGCGCCAGCGCCCAGGTGACAGGATACGAGCAGTACTTC
TRBV10-3	-	many	TRBJ2-7	CAISETWKDEQYF	TGTGCCATCTCGGAGACATGGAAGGACGAGCAGTACTTC
TRBV20-1	TRBD2	few	TRBJ2-1	CSARRLAGYYNEQFF	TGCAGTGCTAGACGCCTAGCGGGGTACTACAATGAGCAGTTCTTC
TRBV5-4	-	-	TRBJ2-5	CASSVARAQETQYF	TGTGCCAGCAGCGTGGCCAGGGCTCAAGAGACCCAGTACTTC
TRBV5-1	TRBD2	-	TRBJ2-3	CASSFREGRSTDTQYF	TGCGCCAGCAGCTTCAGGGAGGGACGGAGCACAGATACGCAGTATTTT
TRBV11-2	-	few	TRBJ2-5	CASTRPGRGETQYF	TGTGCCAGCACGAGACCAGGGCGTGGAGAGACCCAGTACTTC
TRBV6-5	-	-	TRBJ2-7	CASSYPGGWQYF	TGTGCCAGCAGTTACCCTGGGGGATGGCAGTACTTC
TRBV7-6	-	once	TRBJ2-3	CASSLSELDRLTDTQYF	TGTGCCAGCAGCTTAAGTGAGCTGGATAGGTTAACAGATACGCAGTATTTT
TRBV20-1	TRBD2	-	TRBJ2-7	CSASTSGTYEQYF	TGCAGTGCAAGTACTAGCGGAACCTACGAGCAGTACTTC
TRBV14	-	-	TRBJ2-5	CASSPLSGGKETQYF	TGTGCCAGCAGCCCCCTCTCTGGGGGGAAAGAGACCCAGTACTTC
TRBV6-5	-	-	TRBJ2-3	CASRGPFTDTQYF	TGTGCCAGCAGAGGACCATTCACAGATACGCAGTATTTT
TRBV7-2	-	few	TRBJ2-5	CASSLAEPPYYKYF	TGTGCCAGCAGCTTAGCCGAGCCACCTTACTATAAGTACTTC
TRBV5-8	TRBD1	-	TRBJ1-2	CASSFPQGAYGYTF	TGTGCCAGCAGCTTCCCACAGGGGGCATATGGCTACACCTTC
TRBV5-1	-	-	TRBJ2-1	CASSSFNEQFF	TGCGCCAGCAGCTCTTTCAATGAGCAGTTCTTC
TRBV7-2	-	few	TRBJ2-1	CASSLGETQYNEQFF	TGTGCCAGCAGCTTAGGAGAAACTCAATACAATGAGCAGTTCTTC
TRBV5-1	TRBD1	-	TRBJ1-2	CASSLSGGDYGYTF	TGCGCCAGCAGCTTATCAGGGGGCGACTATGGCTACACCTTC
TRBV3-1	-	few	TRBJ2-7	CASSQEGDFPYEQYF	TGTGCCAGCAGCCAAGAAGGGGACTTCCCCTACGAGCAGTACTTC
TRBV7-2	-	many	TRBJ2-7	CASSLGPQFYEQYF	TGTGCCAGCAGCTTAGGTCCGCAGTTCTACGAGCAGTACTTC
TRBV4-2	-	-	TRBJ2-7	CASSQETDWPPEQYF	TGTGCCAGCAGCCAAGAAACGGACTGGCCCCCTGAGCAGTACTTC
TRBV28	-	many	TRBJ1-6	CASWAGQSPLHF	TGTGCCAGCTGGGCAGGGCAGTCACCCCTCCACTTT